What follows is one T cell receptor beta chain and its context. The sample belongs to a study of patients and donors after allogeneic stem cell transplantation. Germline CDR1 is MNHEY and CDR2 is SVGEGT. The CDR3 is 14 amino acids. Trimming took 2 bases from V and 10 from J, leaving 15 bases between them. TCRdb reanalysed the RT-PCR reads using MiXCR and keeps one entry per CDR3 protein. The data contain about a million distinct CDR3 sequences, roughly 18% of them seen just once; the ten biggest clones take up around 6%. The sequence was collected from a human donor who was either an allogeneic HSCT recipient or a stem cell or donor lymphocyte infusion donor (not recorded which). It is not recorded whose cells these are; they may come from a transplant donor. This sequence joins TRBV6-2 or TRBV6-3 and TRBJ2-1, with D unclear. Sequencing was performed on blood, either unsorted or a sorted T cell fraction (not recorded which). The CDR3 sequence: CASSYPTTGREQFF. In nucleotides, the CDR3 is TGTGCCAGCAGTTACCCAACGACTGGCAGAGAGCAGTTCTTC.